This TCR beta chain came from a study of cytomegalovirus exposure and HLA in healthy donors. Whole-study findings and limits: Subsequent analysis showed first-cohort TCR clusters tending to co-occur in 95 to 150 validation repertoires. The authors listed over 150 TCR beta chains as cytomegalovirus-associated.

With respect to this clone: Its antigen is not known.

Produced via immunoSEQ multiplex PCR; TCRdb's table is partial and in-frame only. This sample has approximately 58,000 clones; roughly 94% occur once, and the top ten carry 5.8%. From germline, CDR1 is LNHDA and CDR2 SQIVND (reference sequence). This CDR3 contains 14 residues. V trimming: 4 bases; J trimming: 6 bases; junction bases outside the gene matches: 9. The sequenced sample consisted of PBMCs. The V call is TRBV19, the J call TRBJ2-7, with 7 nucleotides matching TRBD2. This clonotype was obtained from a woman between 18 and 29 years old in good health and CMV-seropositive. CDR3 amino acids: CASSRWSSGSEQYF. The CDR3 DNA is TGTGCCAGTAGTAGATGGTCTAGCGGTTCCGAGCAGTACTTC.